One sample yielded the 3 T cell receptor beta chains listed below, sequenced in a study of T cells in Graves' hyperthyroidism and ophthalmopathy. RNA transcripts provided the source from which TCR beta CDR3 regions were amplified. HTBI primers were employed in a first-round RT-PCR of the TCR CDR3. Each CDR3 protein gets one entry after TCRdb re-called the multiplex PCR reads with MiXCR. The data show hundreds of thousands of distinct CDR3 sequences, with just under 45% seen just once and under 8% held by the top ten. The sequenced material came from peripheral blood or thyroid tissue (not recorded which). The source of these receptors is an adult man with Graves' disease, either hyperthyroidism or ophthalmopathy (not recorded which).

Comments on this clonotype: Here the CDR3 omits its conserved ending phenylalanine or tryptophan, so a read error is the likely source. Because the CDR3's place on the DNA is in doubt, the DNA is left out and the CDR3 is given as listed by TCRdb. V and J are TRBV5-1 and TRBJ2-7. Germline V gives CDR1 SGHRS, CDR2 YFSETQ. Including both end residues, the CDR3 is 8 amino acids long. CDR3 region: CASSLGPS.

This CDR3 is CASVGQAGLGGGSLHF. The CDR3 DNA is TGTGCCAGCGTTGGACAGGCTGGCCTCGGGGGTGGTTCCCTCCACTTT. The rearrangement links TRBV6-5 to TRBJ1-6; TRBD1 matches 7 bases. Germline V gives CDR1 MNHEY, CDR2 SVGAGI. The CDR3 length is 16 residues. The junction had 21 bases not matched to a gene; V was cut back by 8 bases and J by 14 bases.

Ten or more counts support this clonotype. This chain uses TRBV29-1 with TRBJ1-2; a possible D gene is TRBD1 (6 bases). The V gene's germline CDR1 is SQVTM and CDR2 ANQGSEA. V was pared by 1 base and J by 4 bases, with 16 bases between. The CDR3 contains 15 residues. CDR3 DNA: TGCAGCGTTGAAGGGACAGTGACCAGTTCCTATGGCTACACCTTC. Encoded protein: CSVEGTVTSSYGYTF.